A few counts support the clone carrying this TCR beta chain. Its antigen is undetermined. The data are from a study of spatial heterogeneity in lung cancer. Study background: Detection consistently yielded more beta chains than alpha chains.

Single TCR cDNA molecules each had their own unique molecular identifier. TCRdb processed the 5' RACE reads anew with MiXCR; each CDR3 protein has one entry. The sample lists about 50,000 distinct CDR3 sequences, less than 8.5% occurring once. Time point noted: sample taken at primary tumor resection. Unsorted whole RNA from tumor, nontumor lung or frozen PBMC underwent sequencing. Untreated early-stage non-small cell lung cancer patients, fewer than 85 in total, were the donors. Trimming shortened V by 6 bases and J by 0 bases, and 18 bases separated the two germline ends. Germline CDR1 is MNHNY and CDR2 is SVGAGI (reference sequence). CDR3 length: 17 amino acids. Study-wide results and limits: Relative to follow-up, resection was when ubiquitous expanded tumor TCRs appeared more in blood.

This sequence joins TRBV6-6 and TRBJ1-5, with D perhaps TRBD1 (6 bases). The receptor was derived from a female donor with early-stage non-small cell lung cancer. The sample here was PBMCs, taken at surgery. CDR3 in amino acids: CASRGAGTQYSNQPQHF. The CDR3 DNA sequence: TGTGCCAGCAGGGGCGCAGGGACACAATATAGCAATCAGCCCCAGCATTTT.